Listed here are 27 T cell receptor beta chains from one sample, sequenced in a study of long-term antiretroviral therapy in people with HIV. immunoSEQ v3.0 was run at survey level. TCRdb keeps only in-frame clones here, not all; method: immunoSEQ multiplex PCR. The sample consists of 20,000 to 25,000 clones, approximately 93% of them appearing once. Sequencing was performed on unsorted PBMCs, taken 7.6 years after starting antiretroviral therapy. These receptors were obtained from a woman aged 35 to 49 with HIV.

The V gene is TRBV11-2, the J gene TRBJ2-2, with D unresolved. Deletions cut 5 bases from V and 1 base from J, with 8 bases between. CDR1 is SGHAT, CDR2 FQNNGV, per germline. This CDR3 contains 14 residues. The CDR3 loop is CASSREVNTGELFF. As DNA, the CDR3 is TGTGCCAGCAGCAGAGAAGTGAACACCGGGGAGCTGTTTTTT.

This rearrangement joins TRBV28 to TRBJ2-7; 9 bases are shared with TRBD1. The CDR3 is 15 residues long. With 1 base clipped from V and 3 bases from J, the junction kept 4 bases outside the gene matches. Germline-derived CDR1 and CDR2 are MDHEN and SYDVKM. CDR3 loop: CASSLFRQGDYEQYF. DNA for the CDR3: TGTGCCAGCAGTTTATTCCGACAGGGGGACTACGAGCAGTACTTC.

This chain uses TRBV19 with TRBJ2-7, with D perhaps TRBD1 (6 bases). Trimming shortened V by 6 bases and J by 2 bases, and 14 bases separated the two germline ends. The CDR3 is 14 residues long. Germline V gene data show CDR1 as LNHDA and CDR2 as SQIVND (reference sequence). As DNA, the CDR3 is TGTGCCAGTAGGGGGGCAGGAAGCACCTACGAGCAGTACTTC. It yields the protein CASRGAGSTYEQYF.

This chain connects TRBV5-4 to TRBJ2-3, with 7 bases lining up with TRBD1. The CDR3 is 16 amino acids. V shed 0 bases, J shed 0 bases, and the junction held 4 bases outside the gene matches. Looked up from germline, CDR1 is SGHNT and CDR2 is YYREEE (reference sequence). The CDR3 protein is CASSLVRDSSTDTQYF. DNA of the CDR3: TGTGCCAGCAGCTTGGTAAGGGACAGTAGCACAGATACGCAGTATTTT.

The V and J genes are TRBV11-3 and TRBJ2-3; 8 nucleotides align to TRBD2. This CDR3 comprises 17 residues. Germline CDR1 and CDR2: SGHNT and YENEEA. Losses at the gene ends were 1 base for V and 3 bases for J; bases not matched to a gene: 9. The CDR3 spells CASSLGGSGENTDTQYF. The CDR3 coding sequence is TGTGCCAGCAGCTTAGGAGGTAGCGGGGAAAATACAGATACGCAGTATTTT.

The chain uses TRBV19 and TRBJ1-5; no firm D call. Germline V CDR1 and CDR2: LNHDA, SQIVND (reference sequence). Trimming removed 6 bases at V and 1 base at J, with 7 bases between. The CDR3 loop spans 13 amino acids. CDR3 amino acids: CASRGESNQPQHF. The CDR3 DNA is TGTGCCAGTAGGGGAGAGAGCAATCAGCCCCAGCATTTT.

This clone was picked up one time. The V call is TRBV27, the J call TRBJ1-1; D is possibly TRBD1 (6 bases). The CDR3 has 16 residues. Germline CDR1 MNHEY, CDR2 SMNVEV (reference sequence). Trimming stripped 2 bases from V and 0 bases from J, with 13 bases between. CDR3 region: CASSLQPDRMNTEAFF. The CDR3 nucleotides are TGTGCCAGCAGTTTACAGCCCGACAGGATGAACACTGAAGCTTTCTTT.

The chain links TRBV2 to TRBJ2-7; tentatively, D is TRBD1 or TRBD2 (6 bases each). Germline V gene sequence: CDR1 SNHLY, CDR2 FYNNEI. The germline V and J ends were trimmed by 8 bases and 1 base, with 12 bases remaining between them. The CDR3 is made up of 13 amino acids. CDR3 protein: CASERGDSYEQYF. For the CDR3, the DNA is TGTGCCAGCGAAAGGGGGGATTCCTACGAGCAGTACTTC.

The V call is TRBV6-5, the J call TRBJ2-7; D not certain. The V end lost 7 bases, the J end lost 0 bases, and 7 bases lay between the germline ends. From germline, CDR1 is MNHEY and CDR2 SVGAGI. The CDR3 has 12 residues. The CDR3 nucleotides read TGTGCCAGCAAGCAGTACTCCTACGAGCAGTACTTC. Translation gives CASKQYSYEQYF.

This clone was counted once. This chain joins TRBV7-6 and TRBJ2-7; D is perhaps TRBD1 (6 bases). Germline V gives CDR1 SGHVS, CDR2 FNYEAQ. V dropped 5 bases and J dropped 5 bases, with 16 bases sitting between them. The CDR3 is 14 amino acids. The CDR3 reads CASSPGTTFNEQYF. CDR3 coding DNA: TGTGCCAGCAGCCCCGGGACAACATTCAACGAGCAGTACTTC. Combining the CDR3 with reference TRBV7-6 and TRBJ2-7 gives the whole variable domain GAGVSQSPRYKVTKRGQDVALRCDPISGHVSLYWYRQALGQGPEFLTYFNYEAQQDKSGLPNDRFSAERPEGSISTLTIQRTEQRDSAMYRCASSPGTTFNEQYFGPGTRLTVT.

This rearrangement joins TRBV30 to TRBJ2-4, with D hard to call. CDR1 and CDR2 (germline): GTSNPN, SVGIG (reference sequence). This CDR3 contains 15 residues. V was trimmed by 4 bases and J by 0 bases, leaving 13 bases between them. In nucleotides, the CDR3 is TGTGCCTGGAAGCCCCTTGGGTTAGCCAAAAACATTCAGTACTTC. It encodes CAWKPLGLAKNIQYF.

The chain combines TRBV4-1 with TRBJ2-3, with D perhaps being TRBD1 or TRBD2 (6 bases each). CDR1 MGHRA and CDR2 YSYEKL come from the germline V gene. The germline V and J ends were trimmed by 0 bases and 4 bases, with 11 bases remaining between them. The CDR3 is 15 residues long. CDR3 bases: TGCGCCAGCAGCCAAGATACGGGGGCCTCAGATACGCAGTATTTT. Its protein product is CASSQDTGASDTQYF.

The V call is TRBV19, the J call TRBJ1-2; no firm D call. Per the germline V gene, CDR1 is LNHDA and CDR2 is SQIVND (reference sequence). The CDR3 runs to 15 residues. V was shortened by 2 bases and J by 3 bases, with 13 bases between the two germline ends. CDR3 in DNA: TGTGCCAGTAGTATATCTTTCGTGGAGGACTATGGCTACACCTTC. It encodes CASSISFVEDYGYTF.

The chain has TRBV7-3 and TRBJ1-2, with D possibly matching TRBD1 (6 bases). The CDR3 sequence is 13 residues long. V lost 8 bases and J 1 base, leaving 11 bases between the germline ends. Germline loops: CDR1 SGHTA, CDR2 FQGTGA. The DNA for the CDR3 is TGTGCCAGCGGGCCAGGGGATAACTATGGCTACACCTTC. It yields the protein CASGPGDNYGYTF.

The DNA for the CDR3 is TGTGCCAGTAGTACTTTCCAGGAATTCACTGAAGCTTTCTTT. Its protein is CASSTFQEFTEAFF. The V and J genes are TRBV19 and TRBJ1-1; D is unresolved. In germline, CDR1 is LNHDA, CDR2 SQIVND (reference sequence). The CDR3 length is 14 residues. Trimming took 4 bases from V and 4 from J, leaving 13 bases between them.

The V and J genes are TRBV5-1 and TRBJ2-7; 8 bases are a match to TRBD2. The length of the CDR3 is 16 residues. V gave up 0 bases and J gave up 3 bases; unmatched junction bases: 8. The V gene's germline CDR1 is SGHRS and CDR2 YFSETQ. The CDR3 here is CASSLGTGGLIYEQYF. The CDR3 DNA reads TGCGCCAGCAGCTTGGGAACGGGGGGGCTGATCTACGAGCAGTACTTC.

This chain links TRBV5-1 with TRBJ1-1; D remains unclear. The CDR3 spans 16 residues. The V end lost 3 bases, the J end lost 0 bases, and 15 bases lay between the germline ends. The germline CDR1 and CDR2 sequences are SGHRS and YFSETQ. CDR3 region: CASSSEGPNMNTEAFF. The DNA of the CDR3 is TGCGCCAGCAGCTCGGAAGGTCCAAACATGAACACTGAAGCTTTCTTT.

This rearrangement joins TRBV2 to TRBJ1-3; TRBD1 agrees at 7 bases. Germline loops: CDR1 SNHLY, CDR2 FYNNEI. There are 15 residues in the CDR3. The ends lost 6 bases at V and 7 bases at J; junction bases unmatched: 12. The CDR3 is CASSRQGSLSNTIYF. DNA for the CDR3: TGTGCCAGCAGCCGACAGGGAAGTTTAAGTAACACCATATATTTT.

The chain combines TRBV5-4 with TRBJ2-7; TRBD1 matches at 11 bases. The length of the CDR3 is 15 residues. Trimming cost V 0 bases and J 7 bases; bases outside gene matches: 6. In germline, CDR1 is SGHNT, CDR2 YYREEE (reference sequence). CDR3 loop: CASSLGGQGASEQYF. Written as DNA, the CDR3 is TGTGCCAGCAGCTTGGGAGGACAGGGGGCTTCGGAGCAGTACTTC.

The J gene is TRBJ1-1, the V gene TRBV29-1, with D possibly matching TRBD1 (5 bases). Germline assignment: CDR1 SQVTM and CDR2 ANQGSEA. The V and J ends lost 4 bases and 2 bases respectively, with 23 bases between them. CDR3 size: 17 residues. The CDR3: CSVVIRGDKFLNTEAFF. The DNA for the CDR3 is TGCAGCGTTGTTATAAGGGGAGATAAGTTCTTAAACACTGAAGCTTTCTTT.

This chain joins TRBV18 and TRBJ2-7; 7 bases are shared with TRBD2. V gave up 4 bases and J gave up 5 bases; unmatched junction bases: 11. This CDR3 has 15 residues. Looked up from germline, CDR1 is KGHSH and CDR2 is LQKENI. The DNA for the CDR3 is TGTGCCAGCTCACGGGGGGGTCAGGGTGTCGACGAGCAGTACTTC. It specifies CASSRGGQGVDEQYF.

The gene calls are TRBV18 and TRBJ1-1; possible D gene TRBD1, 5 bases. CDR1 and CDR2 (germline): KGHSH, LQKENI. The CDR3 is 14 amino acids. The V end was cut by 2 bases, the J end by 3 bases, with 10 bases between. The CDR3 is CASSPTGDDTEAFF. The CDR3 bases are TGTGCCAGCTCACCAACAGGAGACGACACTGAAGCTTTCTTT.

The gene calls are TRBV2 and TRBJ2-5; D remains unclear. Trimming left V 4 bases short and J 5 bases short, with 11 bases between. Germline V gives CDR1 SNHLY, CDR2 FYNNEI. CDR3 length: 13 amino acids. In nucleotides, the CDR3 is TGTGCCAGCAGTGCCCCCGGCGCCGAGACCCAGTACTTC. This sequence encodes CASSAPGAETQYF.

This chain links TRBV7-9 with TRBJ2-2, with D possibly being TRBD1 (6 bases). Between the trimmed V and J ends, which lost 5 bases and 6 bases, there was a span of 13 bases. Germline V gene sequence: CDR1 SEHNR, CDR2 FQNEAQ (reference sequence). The length of the CDR3 is 14 residues. The CDR3 nucleotides read TGTGCCAGCAGCCTACAGGGAGCGGCCGGGGAGCTGTTTTTT. It is translated as CASSLQGAAGELFF.

J is TRBJ2-1 and V is TRBV9, with D maybe TRBD2 (6 bases). From germline, CDR1 is SGDLS and CDR2 YYNGEE. CDR3 length equals 13 residues. Deletions cut 4 bases from V and 10 bases from J, with 15 bases between. CDR3 DNA sequence: TGTGCCAGCAGCTCCGGGACTGAAGGGGAGCAGTTCTTC. Translating gives CASSSGTEGEQFF. The complete variable domain, with remaining parts taken from reference TRBV9 and TRBJ2-1, reads DSGVTQTPKHLITATGQRVTLRCSPRSGDLSVYWYQQSLDQGLQFLIQYYNGEERAKGNILERFSAQQFPDLHSELNLSSLELGDSALYFCASSSGTEGEQFFGPGTRLTVL.

This clone was seen just once. V usage is TRBV19 and J usage is TRBJ1-2; D remains unclear. This CDR3 has 12 residues. Trimming took 7 bases from V and 2 from J, leaving 8 bases between them. In germline, CDR1 is LNHDA, CDR2 SQIVND (reference sequence). This CDR3 is CASTAQNYGYTF. The CDR3 DNA reads TGTGCCAGTACCGCACAGAACTATGGCTACACCTTC.

This chain uses TRBV7-9 with TRBJ2-3; a weak D match, TRBD1 (6 bases). Germline lookup yields CDR1 SEHNR and CDR2 FQNEAQ (reference sequence). This CDR3 region has 13 residues. The V end lost 1 base, the J end lost 6 bases, and 8 bases lay between the germline ends. This chain's CDR3 is CASSLGGPDTQYF. CDR3 sequence (DNA): TGTGCCAGCAGCTTAGGGGGGCCCGATACGCAGTATTTT. The full variable domain, rest sourced from reference TRBV7-9 and TRBJ2-3, is DTGVSQNPRHKITKRGQNVTFRCDPISEHNRLYWYRQTLGQGPEFLTYFQNEAQLEKSRLLSDRFSAERPKGSFSTLEIQRTEQGDSAMYLCASSLGGPDTQYFGPGTRLTVL.